This TCR beta chain comes out of a study of blood T cell repertoires in COVID-19. As for the study in general: Acute-phase and convalescent COVID-19 samples originated in the United States, Italy and Spain. Nucleic acid was either cDNA or gDNA, and it came from T cells, B-cell-depleted T cells, or PBMCs.

Germline V gene lookup returns CDR1 LNHDA and CDR2 SQIVND (reference sequence). The CDR3 loop spans 15 amino acids. V lost 2 bases and J 3 bases, leaving 11 bases between the germline ends. Produced via immunoSEQ multiplex PCR; TCRdb's table is partial and in-frame only. The repertoire holds roughly 200,000 clones, with about 90% as singletons. Residents of 24 US areas, aged roughly 18 to 89 years, made up the participants. Which cohort a participant joined came from the clinical history participants gave. The TCR originated in a young woman who had recovered from COVID-19. J is TRBJ2-1 and V is TRBV19, with D perhaps TRBD2 (5 bases). Sample: PBMCs or T cells enriched from blood (not recorded which). The CDR3 bases are TGTGCCAGTAGTATATCCGGGGTAGGCTACAATGAGCAGTTCTTC. Encoded protein: CASSISGVGYNEQFF.